This TCR beta chain was identified during a study of T cell responses to AZD1222 COVID-19 vaccine. General observations from the study: In a largely white British group with more females than males, clonal diversity was possibly underestimated. Across the whole spike, CD4 TCRs peaked at regions 160-218 and 743-854. Just 5 to 7 people given AZD1222 tested seropositive at baseline.

Using immunoSEQ multiplex PCR, the repertoire was profiled, and TCRdb retains in-frame clones only, with some absent. The sample lists approximately 150,000 clones; 93% were seen once. Points on this clone: The antigen is undetermined.

Germline V gives CDR1 KGHSH, CDR2 LQKENI. V was trimmed by 3 bases and J by 5 bases, leaving 10 bases between them. The CDR3 sequence is 13 residues long. The TCR originated in an adult in good health. The source material was peripheral blood, sampled on day 0 of AZD1222 vaccination. The chain links TRBV18 to TRBJ2-5; a weak D match, TRBD1 (5 bases). This CDR3 reads CASSPRAMETQYF. The CDR3 coding sequence is TGTGCCAGCTCACCCAGGGCTATGGAGACCCAGTACTTC.